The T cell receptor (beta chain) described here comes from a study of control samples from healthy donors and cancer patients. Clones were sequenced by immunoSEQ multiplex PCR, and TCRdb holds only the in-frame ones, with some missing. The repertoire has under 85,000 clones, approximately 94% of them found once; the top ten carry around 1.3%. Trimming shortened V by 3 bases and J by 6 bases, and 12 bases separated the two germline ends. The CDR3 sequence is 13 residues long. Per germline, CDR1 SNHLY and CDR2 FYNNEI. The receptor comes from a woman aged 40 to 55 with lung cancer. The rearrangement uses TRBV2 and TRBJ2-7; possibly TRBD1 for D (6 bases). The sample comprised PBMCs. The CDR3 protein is CASSDRGKGEQYF. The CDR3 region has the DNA TGTGCCAGCAGTGACAGGGGAAAGGGCGAGCAGTACTTC.